This entry concerns a single T cell receptor beta chain. Its cognate antigen has yet to be identified. Base quality data are lacking; no much larger clone is found one base away. Receptor amplification or capture employed the immunoSEQ multiplex PCR assay. The study's processing was this. A statistical classification framework was built to diagnose cytomegalovirus status from the catalog of TCR beta chain sequences. This is the immuneACCESS table as TCRdb keeps it, with only in-frame sequences that have V and J called. A part of the clones is gone; compared with another copy, unresolved V genes explain less than half, and the rest is unexplained. V and J calls and clone size are as listed in that table; D and trimming were resolved from the DNA. This sample has 55,000 to 75,000 clones in its table, and around 96% of those were observed once. Of the sample, about 4.3% is held by the ten largest clones.

The sample belongs to a study of cytomegalovirus exposure and HLA in healthy donors (dated by TCRdb to 2016 to 2017). Concerning the study at large: A later analysis indicated that the 95 to 150 validation repertoires were generated on the platform also employed for the 650 to 850 repertoires of the first cohort. The study aimed to test whether signatures of past pathogen exposure could be identified by cataloging public T cell receptors. Along with the approximately 600-subject first cohort, a separate validation cohort of over a hundred different subjects was used. High-throughput TCR immunosequencing, statistical association of individual TCRs with disease status, and machine learning were combined to predict cytomegalovirus infection status.

On the study overall, not on this receptor specifically: Of the cluster scores, approximately 95% were above 0 in a later analysis, which found that TCRs clustered in the first cohort also tended to co-occur in the 130 or so validation repertoires. All 120 or so repertoires were used to score co-occurrence in the validation cohort in a later analysis, because that analysis had no HLA typing for the cohort. A total of 150 or so TCR beta chains were listed by the study as associated with cytomegalovirus. While some public TCRs were present in many individuals, most TCR sequences turned up only very rarely across donors. In vitro tests confirmed that three of the cytomegalovirus-associated TCR beta chains recognize cytomegalovirus antigens. The classifier was reported to diagnose cytomegalovirus status with high specificity and sensitivity in both the original and validation cohorts. According to the authors, the approach could potentially be generalized to other disease states and immunological phenotypes.

The donors were included in the validation cohort of some 120 subjects, a group kept apart from the roughly 680-subject first cohort. The TCR was taken from a man aged 18-30 years in good health and CMV-seropositive. Specimen: PBMCs.

CDR3 protein: CASSEIVAGGANEQFF. In nucleotide form, the sequence is TGTGCCAGCAGTGAAATAGTAGCGGGAGGGGCTAATGAGCAGTTCTTC. The chain employs TRBV2 and TRBJ2-1; TRBD2 lines up with 11 middle nucleotides. Via the germline V gene, CDR1 is SNHLY and CDR2 FYNNEI. V and J are trimmed by 2 bases and 7 bases, and the gene matches miss 7 bases of the junction. Counted from cysteine to phenylalanine, this CDR3 has 16 amino acids. Here the CDR3 DNA is all that survives: 48 bases in frame from base 1.